Included here is one T cell receptor (beta chain) sequence, with context. Methods used by the authors: Estimated nucleated cell counts came from reference gene primer amplification. This table comes from immunoSEQ multiplex PCR, and its TCRdb copy is limited to in-frame clones, with some not included. The D gene and trimming were derived from the DNA, and the V and J assignments and clone size from that table. The sample comprises some 60,000 clones, 73% of which are singletons, and about 17% rests with the top ten. This sample was included in a study of blood T cell repertoires in COVID-19. Study context: T cells, B-cell-depleted T cells, or PBMCs supplied cDNA or gDNA.

The CDR3 loop spans 17 amino acids. Germline V gene lookup returns CDR1 LGHDT and CDR2 YNNKEL (reference sequence). V was pared by 4 bases and J by 6 bases, with 8 bases of the junction left unmatched. This sequence was found in a woman between 50 and 59 years old with active or convalescent COVID-19. The J gene is TRBJ2-3, the V gene TRBV3-1 (or the pseudogene TRBV3-2); 15 bases are shared with TRBD2. Sequencing was performed on peripheral blood. In DNA, the CDR3 is TGTGCCAGCAGCCGATGGACTAGCGGGAGGGCCGAGGATACGCAGTATTTT. It yields the protein CASSRWTSGRAEDTQYF.